The present T cell receptor beta chain was sequenced within a study of CD8+ T cells in alopecia areata. Overall study: Each of the treated patients was given oral tofacitinib, 5 to 10 mg twice daily, for moderate-to-severe alopecia areata.

V was cut by 6 bases and J by 0 bases, with 14 bases left in between. Germline CDR1 and CDR2: SGHKS and YYEKEE (reference sequence). The CDR3 has 15 amino acids. Whole-study results and caveats: Against the mouse data, patients shared TCRs less clearly, possibly for HLA reasons. Normal scalp showed lower clonality than lesional scalp, especially alopecia totalis/universalis.

Investigators isolated RNA and reverse transcribed it into cDNA to act as the sequencing template. Assay: immunoSEQ multiplex PCR; the TCRdb copy retains only in-frame clones and omits some. Of some 200,000 clones in the sample, less than 75% were seen once. This sample's treatment: oral pan-JAK inhibitor, 5-10 mg twice daily. Lesional scalp punch biopsies and peripheral blood came from alopecia areata patients. This clone was detected a few times. Its target is not known. The source was CD4+ T cells sorted from blood, collected at week 4, from a patient treated with tofacitinib. The clonotype originates from a human donor with alopecia areata. The chain is built from TRBV5-5 and TRBJ2-3; D is unresolved. The CDR3 loop is CASTSTPTSTDTQYF. CDR3 bases: TGTGCCAGCACCTCTACCCCGACTAGCACAGATACGCAGTATTTT.